Below are 20 T cell receptor beta chains sequenced from a single sample in a study of control samples from healthy donors and cancer patients. TCRdb's copy holds only in-frame clones and misses some; the assay was immunoSEQ multiplex PCR. The data show over 100,000 clones, roughly nine tenths seen once. Material: blood. These receptors were collected from a human donor in good health. The donor label of this sample is uncertain.

The DNA of the CDR3 is TGTGCCAGCAGTCCAAACAGGGGCATGAACACTGAAGCTTTCTTT. This gives the protein CASSPNRGMNTEAFF. This chain joins TRBV27 and TRBJ1-1; TRBD1 aligns across 7 bases. The CDR3 spans 15 residues. From germline, CDR1 is MNHEY and CDR2 SMNVEV (reference sequence). The junction had 6 bases not matched to a gene; V was cut back by 5 bases and J by 0 bases.

The V call is TRBV6-5, the J call TRBJ1-2; TRBD1 might be the D (6 bases). CDR1 is MNHEY and CDR2 is SVGAGI in the germline V gene. CDR3 size: 13 residues. V dropped 6 bases and J dropped 7 bases, with 15 bases sitting between them. The DNA for the CDR3 is TGTGCCAGCAGCCTAACAGGGTCCCTTGGCTACACCTTC. Its translation is CASSLTGSLGYTF.

The chain uses TRBV5-1 and TRBJ1-2; TRBD1 might be the D (5 bases). The germline CDR1 and CDR2 sequences are SGHRS and YFSETQ. With 3 bases removed from V and 4 bases from J, the gap between germline ends came to 13 bases. The CDR3 extends over 14 amino acids. CDR3: CASSSVQGSYGYTF. In DNA form, the CDR3 reads TGCGCCAGCAGCTCTGTGCAGGGATCCTATGGCTACACCTTC. Full variable domain (missing parts from reference TRBV5-1 and TRBJ1-2): KAGVTQTPRYLIKTRGQQVTLSCSPISGHRSVSWYQQTPGQGLQFLFEYFSETQRNKGNFPGRFSGRQFSNSRSEMNVSTLELGDSALYLCASSSVQGSYGYTFGSGTRLTVV.

Concerning this clone: An end of the junction differs from the germline gene, which may be a read error. The chain couples TRBV11-2 to TRBJ1-2; 10 bases are a match to TRBD1. This CDR3 comprises 17 residues. Germline values: CDR1 SGHAT, CDR2 FQNNGV. The CDR3 region is CASSLDSGTGVFYGYTF. In DNA, the CDR3 is TGTGCCAGCAGCCTAGACTCCGGGACAGGGGTTTTCTATGGCTACACCTTC.

V usage is TRBV9 and J usage is TRBJ2-3, with D possibly matching TRBD2 (6 bases). Germline loops: CDR1 SGDLS, CDR2 YYNGEE. Between the trimmed V and J ends, which lost 4 bases and 6 bases, there was a span of 24 bases. The CDR3 runs 17 residues. The CDR3 here is CASSPSGLADIGDTQYF. As DNA, the CDR3 is TGTGCCAGCAGCCCATCGGGACTCGCCGATATCGGGGATACGCAGTATTTT.

The chain is built from TRBV18 and TRBJ1-1; D may be TRBD1 (5 bases). The CDR3 is 14 amino acids. V was shortened by 4 bases and J by 2 bases, with 11 bases between the two germline ends. The germline V gene encodes CDR1 KGHSH and CDR2 LQKENI. The CDR3 DNA is TGTGCCAGCTCACGGAGGGGCACCAACACTGAAGCTTTCTTT. Amino acid sequence: CASSRRGTNTEAFF.

V and J are TRBV12-5 and TRBJ1-1, with a tentative D call TRBD1 (5 bases). V was shortened by 0 bases and J by 4 bases, with 24 bases between the two germline ends. This CDR3 contains 19 residues. The germline CDR1 and CDR2 sequences are LGHNT and FRNRAP. The CDR3 DNA sequence: TGTGCTAGTGGTTTGGTACTCGGAAGGACACAGGCCCCAGGCACTGAAGCTTTCTTT. Its translation: CASGLVLGRTQAPGTEAFF.

In this sample, this clone turned up once. The chain is built from TRBV4-1 and TRBJ1-2; a possible D gene is TRBD1 (6 bases). V lost 0 bases, J lost 5 bases, and 7 bases lay in between. Germline-derived CDR1 and CDR2 are MGHRA and YSYEKL. The CDR3 contains 13 residues. The CDR3 is CASSQEDRYGYTF. Here the CDR3 DNA reads TGCGCCAGCAGCCAAGAGGACAGATATGGCTACACCTTC.

This rearrangement joins TRBV4-2 to TRBJ2-1; the D gene could be TRBD1 or TRBD2 (5 bases each). Trimming left V 0 bases short and J 7 bases short, with 13 bases between. CDR1 and CDR2 from the germline V gene are LGHNA and YNFKEQ. The CDR3 length is 15 residues. The CDR3 DNA reads TGTGCCAGCAGCCAAGATGGGGGTACCCAAAATGAGCAGTTCTTC. Protein: CASSQDGGTQNEQFF.

The rearrangement uses TRBV5-5 and TRBJ2-1; the D call may be TRBD1 or TRBD2 (5 bases each). Germline V gene lookup returns CDR1 SGHKS and CDR2 YYEKEE (reference sequence). The CDR3 is made up of 14 amino acids. Trimming removed 0 bases at V and 8 bases at J, with 12 bases between. The CDR3 bases are TGTGCCAGCAGCTTGGCTACGGGGCTCTATGAGCAGTTCTTC. Translation: CASSLATGLYEQFF.

In this sample, this clone turned up once. This rearrangement joins TRBV2 to TRBJ2-5, with 12 bases lining up with TRBD2. Germline V gene data show CDR1 as SNHLY and CDR2 as FYNNEI. The trim removed 6 bases at V and 4 bases at J, leaving 6 bases unmatched. This CDR3 region has 15 residues. CDR3 sequence: CASRALAGGGETQYF. CDR3 sequence (DNA): TGTGCCAGCAGAGCGCTAGCGGGGGGGGGAGAGACCCAGTACTTC.

The CDR3 DNA sequence: TGTGCCAGCAGTCGGACTAGCTCCTACGAGCAGTACTTC. Encoded protein: CASSRTSSYEQYF. The chain links TRBV27 to TRBJ2-7, with 7 bases aligning to TRBD2. After removal of 5 bases from V and 0 bases from J, the junction contained 1 base not matched to a gene. This CDR3 is built from 13 residues. Germline-derived CDR1 and CDR2 are MNHEY and SMNVEV (reference sequence).

CDR3 sequence: CASSARDITNYGYTF. CDR3 DNA: TGTGCCAGCAGCGCCCGCGACATAACTAACTATGGCTACACCTTC. This rearrangement joins TRBV9 to TRBJ1-2; D is uncertain. CDR1 is SGDLS and CDR2 is YYNGEE in the germline V gene. The CDR3 consists of 15 residues. Trimming cost V 3 bases and J 0 bases, with 12 bases left between them.

As DNA, the CDR3 is TGCAGTGCTAGTGCGGGCTCCTTGTCTGAAGGCTACACCTTC. Protein product: CSASAGSLSEGYTF. The chain employs TRBV20-1 and TRBJ1-2; unclear D gene. The V end lost 3 bases, the J end lost 8 bases, and 19 bases lay between the germline ends. CDR1 is DFQATT, CDR2 SNEGSKA, per germline (reference sequence). CDR3 length: 14 amino acids.

The V and J genes are TRBV24-1 and TRBJ1-2, with 7 bases fitting TRBD1. Looked up from germline, CDR1 is KGHDR and CDR2 is SFDVKD. The CDR3 has 16 residues. The V segment lost 1 base and the J segment 6 bases; nucleotides outside the gene matches: 10. The CDR3 protein is CATSDFSAGGMDGYTF. DNA for the CDR3: TGTGCCACCAGTGATTTTTCGGCAGGGGGAATGGATGGCTACACCTTC.

The chain links TRBV6-1 to TRBJ2-1, with D hard to call. This CDR3 is 12 amino acids long. The germline V and J ends were trimmed by 3 bases and 7 bases, with 7 bases remaining between them. Germline V CDR1 and CDR2: MNHNS, SASEGT. The CDR3 protein is CASSELGNEQFF. The CDR3 DNA follows: TGTGCCAGCAGTGAGTTAGGAAATGAGCAGTTCTTC.

V and J are TRBV24-1 and TRBJ2-6; D is unresolved. Germline V lookup: CDR1 KGHDR, CDR2 SFDVKD. The CDR3 consists of 13 residues. Between the trimmed V and J ends, which lost 0 bases and 11 bases, there was a span of 7 bases. The CDR3 is CATSDLAGYVLTF. CDR3 sequence (DNA): TGTGCCACCAGTGATTTGGCAGGTTACGTCCTGACTTTC.

V and J are TRBV4-2 and TRBJ2-1; either TRBD1 or TRBD2 may supply D (6 bases each). The CDR3 length is 17 residues. V lost 6 bases, J lost 2 bases, and 20 bases lay in between. The germline V gene encodes CDR1 LGHNA and CDR2 YNFKEQ. The CDR3 is CASSRPEVGGTYNEQFF. For the CDR3, the DNA is TGTGCCAGCAGTCGTCCTGAAGTGGGGGGCACCTACAATGAGCAGTTCTTC.

The gene calls are TRBV10-3 and TRBJ1-2; unclear D gene. This CDR3 is 15 amino acids long. Trimming shortened V by 8 bases and J by 8 bases, and 24 bases separated the two germline ends. Germline V gives CDR1 ENHRY, CDR2 SYGVKD. In DNA form, the CDR3 reads TGTGCCATCGGAAGTGATCTCCGGGCGGCCGGGGGCTACACCTTC. It yields the protein CAIGSDLRAAGGYTF.

This clone was seen once. This sequence joins TRBV12-3 or TRBV12-4 and TRBJ2-2; the D is unclear. The CDR3 spans 12 residues. V lost 6 bases to trimming and J lost 10 bases, with 12 bases between them. In nucleotides, the CDR3 is TGTGCCAGCAGCATCGGGTTTGTGGAGCTGTTTTTT. It translates to CASSIGFVELFF.